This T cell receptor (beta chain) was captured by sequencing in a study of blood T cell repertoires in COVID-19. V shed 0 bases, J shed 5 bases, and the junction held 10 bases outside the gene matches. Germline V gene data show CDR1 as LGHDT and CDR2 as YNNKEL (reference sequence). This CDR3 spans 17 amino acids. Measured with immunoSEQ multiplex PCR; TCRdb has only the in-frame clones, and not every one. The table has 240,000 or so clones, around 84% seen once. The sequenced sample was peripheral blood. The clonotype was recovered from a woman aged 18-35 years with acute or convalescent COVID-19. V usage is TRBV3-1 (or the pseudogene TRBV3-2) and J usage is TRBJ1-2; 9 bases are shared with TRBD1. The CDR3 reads CASSQEGGQGWLYGYTF. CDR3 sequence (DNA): TGTGCCAGCAGCCAAGAAGGGGGACAGGGATGGTTGTATGGCTACACCTTC.